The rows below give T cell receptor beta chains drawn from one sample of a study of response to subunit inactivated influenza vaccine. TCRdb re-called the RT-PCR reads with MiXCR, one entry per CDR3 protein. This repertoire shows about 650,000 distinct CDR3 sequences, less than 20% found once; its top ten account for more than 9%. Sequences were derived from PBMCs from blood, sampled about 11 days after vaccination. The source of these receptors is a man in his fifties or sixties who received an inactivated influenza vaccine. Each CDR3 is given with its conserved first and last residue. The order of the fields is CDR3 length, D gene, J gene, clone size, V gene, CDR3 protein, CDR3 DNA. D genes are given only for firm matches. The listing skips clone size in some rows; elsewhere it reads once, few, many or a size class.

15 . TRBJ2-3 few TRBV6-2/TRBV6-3 CASSYRRQDSDTQYF TGTGCCAGCAGTTACCGGAGACAGGACTCAGATACGCAGTATTTT
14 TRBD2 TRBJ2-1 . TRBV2 CASKGLAGYNEQFF TGTGCCAGCAAAGGACTAGCGGGATACAATGAGCAGTTCTTC
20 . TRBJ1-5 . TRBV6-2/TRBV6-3 CASSPDFWTARAYSNQPQHF TGTGCCAGCAGTCCAGATTTTTGGACAGCGAGAGCTTATAGCAATCAGCCCCAGCATTTT
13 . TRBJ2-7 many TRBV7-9 CASSLGDRYEQYF TGTGCCAGCAGCTTAGGGGATCGCTACGAGCAGTACTTC
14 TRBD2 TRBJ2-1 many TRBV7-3 CASSKWTRAHEQFF TGTGCCAGCAGCAAATGGACTAGGGCACATGAGCAGTTCTTC
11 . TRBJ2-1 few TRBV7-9 CASSLVEEQFF TGTGCCAGCAGCTTAGTAGAGGAGCAGTTCTTC
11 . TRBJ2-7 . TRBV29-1 CSVTWGYEQYF TGCAGCGTAACATGGGGCTACGAGCAGTACTTC
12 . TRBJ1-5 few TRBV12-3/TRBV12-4 CASSLGPRPQHF TGTGCCAGCAGCCTGGGGCCGCGGCCCCAGCATTTT
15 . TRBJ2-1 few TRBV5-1 CASSLEGVSYNEQFF TGCGCCAGCAGCTTGGAGGGGGTCTCCTACAATGAGCAGTTCTTC
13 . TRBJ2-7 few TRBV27 CASSTGASYEQYF TGTGCCAGCAGTACAGGAGCCTCCTACGAGCAGTACTTC
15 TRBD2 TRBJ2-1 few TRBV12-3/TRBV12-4 CASSAGRGPFNEQFF TGTGCCAGCAGCGCTGGGAGGGGTCCTTTCAATGAGCAGTTCTTC
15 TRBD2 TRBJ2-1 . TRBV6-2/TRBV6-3 CASSQWGAGSNEQFF TGTGCCAGCAGCCAGTGGGGAGCGGGATCAAATGAGCAGTTCTTC
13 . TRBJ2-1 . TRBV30 CAWSQEAGNEQFF TGTGCCTGGAGCCAAGAAGCGGGCAATGAGCAGTTCTTC
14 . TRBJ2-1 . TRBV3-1 CASSHRGQYNEQFF TGTGCCAGCAGCCACCGGGGCCAGTACAATGAGCAGTTCTTC
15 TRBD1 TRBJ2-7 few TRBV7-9 CASSLVLDRAYEQYF TGTGCCAGCAGCTTAGTGTTGGACAGGGCCTACGAGCAGTACTTC
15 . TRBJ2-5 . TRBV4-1 CASSQDPGVLETQYF TGCGCCAGCAGCCAAGATCCCGGGGTCCTGGAGACCCAGTACTTC
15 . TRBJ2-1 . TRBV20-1 CSARGAEGSYNEQFF TGCAGTGCTAGGGGGGCGGAGGGGTCCTACAATGAGCAGTTCTTC
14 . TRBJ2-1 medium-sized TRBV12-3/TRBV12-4 CASSFVSTYNEQFF TGTGCCAGCAGTTTCGTCTCTACCTACAATGAGCAGTTCTTC
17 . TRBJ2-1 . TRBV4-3 CASSQDYYRAIYNEQFF TGCGCCAGCAGCCAAGATTATTACAGGGCGATATACAATGAGCAGTTCTTC
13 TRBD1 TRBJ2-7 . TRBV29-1 CSVEMDRGLEQYF TGCAGCGTTGAAATGGACAGGGGGCTCGAGCAGTACTTC
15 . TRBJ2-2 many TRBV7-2 CASSLPPPLVGELFF TGTGCCAGCAGCTTGCCTCCTCCTTTGGTCGGGGAGCTGTTTTTT
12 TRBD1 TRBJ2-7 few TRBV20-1 CSAGDRMGEQYF TGCAGTGCTGGGGACAGGATGGGCGAGCAGTACTTC
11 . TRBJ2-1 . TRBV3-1 CASSSLTTKFF TGTGCCAGCAGTTCCCTGACTACCAAGTTCTTC
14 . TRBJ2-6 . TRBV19 CASHGGAGANVLTF TGTGCCAGTCACGGGGGCGCTGGGGCCAACGTCCTGACTTTC
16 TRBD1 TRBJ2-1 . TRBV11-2 CASSPIRDSSYNEQFF TGTGCCAGCAGCCCAATCCGGGACAGCTCCTACAATGAGCAGTTCTTC
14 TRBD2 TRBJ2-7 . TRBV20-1 CSAPIAGVSHEQYF TGCAGTGCCCCCATAGCGGGAGTGTCCCACGAGCAGTACTTC
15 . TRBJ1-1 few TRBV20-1 CSAREPLRENTEAFF TGCAGTGCTAGAGAGCCCCTCCGGGAGAACACTGAAGCTTTCTTT
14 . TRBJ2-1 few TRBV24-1 CATQQGGGLYEQFF TGTGCCACCCAACAGGGGGGGGGCTTGTATGAGCAGTTCTTC
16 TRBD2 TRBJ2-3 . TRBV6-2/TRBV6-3 CASSGPTSGRSDTQYF TGTGCCAGCAGTGGGCCGACTAGCGGGAGATCGGATACGCAGTATTTT
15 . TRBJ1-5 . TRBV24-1 CATSDGGNLDQPQHF TGTGCCACCAGTGATGGTGGGAACTTGGATCAGCCCCAGCATTTT
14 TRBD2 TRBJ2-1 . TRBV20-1 CSVQRGGQNNEQFF TGCAGTGTTCAACGGGGGGGCCAGAACAATGAGCAGTTCTTC
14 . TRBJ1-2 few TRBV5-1 CASSITGANYGYTF TGCGCCAGCAGCATTACGGGGGCTAACTATGGCTACACCTTC
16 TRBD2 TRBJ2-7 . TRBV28 CASSILAGGISYEQYF TGTGCCAGCAGTATACTAGCGGGGGGGATCTCCTACGAGCAGTACTTC
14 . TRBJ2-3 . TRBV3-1 CASSLGLTTDTQYF TGTGCCAGCAGCCTTGGACTAACCACAGATACGCAGTATTTT
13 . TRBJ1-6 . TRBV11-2 CASSRTNNSPLHF TGTGCCAGCAGCCGGACTAATAATTCACCCCTCCACTTT
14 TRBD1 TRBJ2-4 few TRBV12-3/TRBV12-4 CASSSRQGENIQYF TGTGCCAGCAGTTCCCGACAGGGGGAAAACATTCAGTACTTC
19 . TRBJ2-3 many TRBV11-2 CASSQIQGAGAIRRDTQYF TGTGCCAGCAGCCAAATACAGGGCGCGGGGGCCATACGTAGAGATACGCAGTATTTT
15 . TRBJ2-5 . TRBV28 CASSQMGALKETQYF TGTGCCAGCAGTCAAATGGGGGCGTTAAAAGAGACCCAGTACTTC
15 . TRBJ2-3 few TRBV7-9 CASSSPKGSTDTQYF TGTGCCAGCAGCTCTCCTAAGGGGAGCACAGATACGCAGTATTTT
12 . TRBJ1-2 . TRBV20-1 CSATAPVYGYTF TGCAGTGCTACAGCTCCTGTCTATGGCTACACCTTC
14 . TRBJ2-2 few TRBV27 CASSYQEYTGELFF TGTGCCAGCAGTTACCAGGAGTACACCGGGGAGCTGTTTTTT
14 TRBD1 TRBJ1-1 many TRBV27 CASSLWGTETEAFF TGTGCCAGCAGTTTATGGGGGACAGAGACTGAAGCTTTCTTT
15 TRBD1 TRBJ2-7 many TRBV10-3 CAISAPGQGGYEQYF TGTGCCATCAGCGCACCGGGACAGGGGGGATACGAGCAGTACTTC
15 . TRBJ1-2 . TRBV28 CASRRLTALFYGYTF TGTGCCAGCAGACGCTTGACAGCGCTCTTCTATGGCTACACCTTC
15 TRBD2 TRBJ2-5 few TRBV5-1 CASRTGLAGATFWHF TGCGCCAGCAGGACCGGACTAGCGGGAGCCACTTTTTGGCACTTC
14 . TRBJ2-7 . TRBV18 CASSSQQGAYEQYF TGTGCCAGCTCATCACAACAGGGAGCCTACGAGCAGTACTTC